This T cell receptor beta chain is from a study of metastatic and nonmetastatic thyroid tumors (dated by TCRdb to 2019 to 2021). For context, the study as a whole: For patients with malignant and with benign thyroid disease, the researchers compared repertoires between peripheral blood samples and tumor or nodule tissue samples. Beyond this particular receptor, the publication reports: In both blood and tumor samples, TCR beta diversity was reported to be significantly higher in malignant tumors than in benign nodules.

CDR1 and CDR2 were assigned from the germline V gene as SNHLY and FYNNEI. The V and J ends are trimmed by 4 bases and 3 bases, leaving 10 bases between them. CDR3 length: 14 amino acids, cysteine to phenylalanine. The retained sequence is limited to the CDR3, 42 bases, with the frame set at the first base. In this sample, this clone turned up many times. The specificity of this receptor is unknown. No much larger clone exists at a distance of one base, and base qualities are not known. None of the patients had been given any treatment before thyroid surgery. Using T-cell receptor beta sequencing, the researchers looked back retrospectively at clinical samples from patients, gathered between about 2012 and 2019. Libraries were prepared through PCR. The sequencer was an Illumina HiSeq 4000. High-throughput sequencing was used to profile the TCR beta-chain CDR3 region of each patient. The original methods were these. CDR3 differences across clinicopathological groups were used to build a classifier for discriminating distant-metastatic papillary thyroid cancer patients. Repertoire diversity was assessed with the Shannon index, and tumor-blood repertoire similarity with the Morisita-Horn index. TCRdb reprocessed the public reads (quality trimming at Q25 with fastp, clone calling with MiXCR) and kept in-frame beta chains. The authors' filters were not applied to this entry. This sample is represented by 25,000 to 35,000 clones; 20% to 25% of them were singletons. 13% to 15% of the sample comes from the top ten.

Recombination connected TRBV2 to TRBJ1-5; the D gene identity is not certain. Sequencing was performed on blood. The clonotype comes from a female donor with papillary thyroid cancer or a benign thyroid nodule (not recorded which). Some clones in this sample may be carry-over from other donors' samples. The CDR3 protein: CASSGSLPNQPQHF. The nucleotide sequence reads TGTGCCAGCAGTGGGTCTCTCCCCAATCAGCCCCAGCATTTT.